This is a list of T cell receptor beta chains from one sample in a study of a mutant IDH1 vaccine in newly diagnosed glioma. The method was immunoSEQ multiplex PCR; TCRdb's version includes in-frame clones alone and lacks a portion of them. The sample consists of 69,000 or so clones, around 87% of them appearing once. Their target antigens are unknown. The specimen was PBMCs, collected from a glioma patient whose treatment included an IDH1 peptide vaccine. The origin of the receptors is a man younger than 45 with glioma. Both conserved end residues are part of each CDR3. A D gene is named only where the DNA matches it firmly. The size of a clone is reported for some rows only, either as once, few or many, or as a class for expanded clones.

j_gene | abundance | len | v_gene | d_gene | CDR3aa | CDR3nt
TRBJ2-6 | - | 17 | TRBV19 | - | CASSIVGGLSGANVLTF | TGTGCCAGTAGTATAGTTGGTGGCCTCTCTGGGGCCAACGTCCTGACTTTC
TRBJ2-1 | - | 11 | TRBV9 | - | CASSVRNEQFF | TGTGCCAGCAGCGTCCGTAATGAGCAGTTCTTC
TRBJ2-3 | - | 13 | TRBV27 | - | CASFGAVTDTQYF | TGTGCCAGCTTCGGGGCGGTTACAGATACGCAGTATTTT
TRBJ2-7 | once | 14 | TRBV10-3 | TRBD1 | CAISEGTGIYEQYF | TGTGCCATCAGTGAGGGGACAGGGATATACGAGCAGTACTTC
TRBJ1-2 | - | 13 | TRBV29-1 | - | CSVITGPNYGYTF | TGCAGCGTTATTACAGGGCCGAACTATGGCTACACCTTC
TRBJ1-5 | - | 13 | TRBV7-6 | - | CASSQGRNQPQHF | TGTGCCAGCAGCCAGGGACGTAATCAGCCCCAGCATTTT
TRBJ2-7 | - | 14 | TRBV2 | TRBD2 | CASSEAGGGDEQYF | TGTGCCAGCAGTGAGGCGGGAGGAGGGGACGAGCAGTACTTC
TRBJ2-3 | - | 15 | TRBV11-3 | TRBD2 | CASSWSGLVKDTQYF | TGTGCCAGCAGCTGGTCGGGACTAGTGAAAGATACGCAGTATTTT
TRBJ1-2 | - | 14 | TRBV28 | - | CASSLRAGTYGYTF | TGTGCCAGCAGTTTAAGGGCAGGAACCTATGGCTACACCTTC
TRBJ1-1 | - | 16 | TRBV4-1 | - | CASSLHQRQAGTEAFF | TGCGCCAGCAGCCTCCATCAACGACAGGCTGGGACTGAAGCTTTCTTT
TRBJ1-4 | - | 15 | TRBV28 | TRBD1 | CASRLTGGINEKLFF | TGTGCCAGCAGATTGACAGGGGGCATTAATGAAAAACTGTTTTTT
TRBJ2-3 | - | 13 | TRBV28 | - | CASSFQFTDTQYF | TGTGCCAGCAGTTTTCAGTTCACAGATACGCAGTATTTT
TRBJ2-3 | - | 15 | TRBV29-1 | TRBD2 | CSVEYRGGASDTQYF | TGCAGCGTTGAATATCGCGGGGGGGCATCAGATACGCAGTATTTT
TRBJ1-1 | - | 13 | TRBV27 | - | CASSLNRDTEAFF | TGTGCCAGCAGTTTAAACAGGGACACTGAAGCTTTCTTT
TRBJ2-5 | - | 15 | TRBV5-6 | TRBD2 | CASSFQGLAVATQYF | TGTGCCAGCAGCTTCCAAGGACTAGCCGTGGCGACCCAGTACTTC
TRBJ2-7 | - | 15 | TRBV11-3 | TRBD1 | CASSLEGTGSSEQYF | TGTGCCAGCAGCTTAGAAGGGACAGGGAGTAGCGAGCAGTACTTC
TRBJ2-3 | - | 16 | TRBV7-3 | TRBD1 | CASSTGQGEGPDTQYF | TGTGCCAGCAGCACCGGACAGGGTGAGGGCCCAGATACGCAGTATTTT
TRBJ2-3 | - | 16 | TRBV5-6 | - | CASSLQNHLLTDTQYF | TGTGCCAGCAGCTTACAGAACCACTTGCTCACAGATACGCAGTATTTT
TRBJ2-1 | - | 11 | TRBV30 | TRBD2 | CAWSVGTKQFF | TGTGCCTGGAGTGTGGGGACTAAGCAGTTCTTC
TRBJ2-6 | - | 16 | TRBV2 | - | CASNSGTDAGANVLTF | TGTGCCAGCAACTCAGGGACCGATGCTGGGGCCAACGTCCTGACTTTC
TRBJ2-1 | once | 14 | TRBV2 | TRBD2 | CASRGLAGAGEQFF | TGTGCCAGCCGAGGCCTAGCGGGAGCGGGTGAGCAGTTCTTC
TRBJ1-5 | once | 15 | TRBV6-1 | TRBD1 | CASSLTGDSNQPQHF | TGTGCCAGCAGTCTTACAGGGGATAGCAATCAGCCCCAGCATTTT
TRBJ1-5 | - | 17 | TRBV6-1 | TRBD1 | CASSARSGQAFISPQHF | TGTGCCAGCAGTGCCCGCTCTGGACAGGCATTTATCAGCCCCCAGCATTTT
TRBJ1-4 | - | 14 | TRBV6-1 | - | CASHVGLINEKLFF | TGTGCCAGTCATGTCGGTCTGATTAATGAAAAACTGTTTTTT
TRBJ1-5 | - | 12 | TRBV27 | - | CASWGGGQPQHF | TGTGCCAGCTGGGGGGGTGGACAGCCCCAGCATTTT
TRBJ1-1 | - | 16 | TRBV5-6 | - | CASSLGLRSSNTEAFF | TGTGCCAGCAGCTTGGGGCTTCGGAGTTCGAACACTGAAGCTTTCTTT
TRBJ1-5 | - | 14 | TRBV2 | - | CASRQNTVNQPQHF | TGTGCCAGCAGGCAGAATACCGTCAATCAGCCCCAGCATTTT
TRBJ2-3 | - | 16 | TRBV9 | - | CASSAPPWSRTDTQYF | TGTGCCAGCAGCGCCCCCCCGTGGTCTCGCACAGATACGCAGTATTTT
TRBJ1-5 | once | 17 | TRBV5-8 | - | CASSSPGHTTSNQPQHF | TGTGCCAGCAGCTCACCGGGACATACTACTAGCAATCAGCCCCAGCATTTT
TRBJ2-5 | - | 13 | TRBV13 | - | CASSLRGRETQYF | TGTGCCAGCAGCCTTCGTGGACGGGAGACCCAGTACTTC
TRBJ2-2 | - | 11 | TRBV6-5 | TRBD1 | CASSTGVELFF | TGTGCCAGCAGTACAGGGGTAGAGCTGTTTTTT
TRBJ2-1 | once | 13 | TRBV27 | - | CASSPVQNNEQFF | TGTGCCAGCAGTCCCGTCCAGAACAATGAGCAGTTCTTC
TRBJ2-5 | - | 14 | TRBV6-5 | - | CASSYDGEGETQYF | TGTGCCAGCAGTTACGATGGAGAGGGGGAGACCCAGTACTTC
TRBJ2-7 | - | 13 | TRBV9 | - | CASSEAGNYEQYF | TGTGCCAGCAGCGAGGCAGGGAACTACGAGCAGTACTTC
TRBJ2-7 | - | 15 | TRBV5-5 | - | CASSLVGGHPYEQYF | TGTGCCAGCAGCTTGGTCGGGGGACACCCCTACGAGCAGTACTTC
TRBJ1-1 | - | 14 | TRBV5-1 | - | CASSLDRPNTEAFF | TGCGCCAGCAGCTTGGACAGGCCGAACACTGAAGCTTTCTTT
TRBJ2-1 | - | 15 | TRBV6-6 | - | CASSDLTPIYNEQFF | TGTGCCAGCAGCGACCTGACTCCGATTTACAATGAGCAGTTCTTC
TRBJ2-7 | - | 14 | TRBV6-1 | - | CASSEAGGAYEQYF | TGTGCCAGCAGTGAAGCCGGCGGGGCCTACGAGCAGTACTTC
TRBJ1-1 | - | 21 | TRBV30 | TRBD1 | CAWSARYRDRVRRIMNTEAFF | TGTGCCTGGAGTGCACGATACCGGGACAGGGTAAGGAGGATCATGAACACTGAAGCTTTCTTT
TRBJ1-2 | - | 14 | TRBV5-1 | - | CASSLSSTNYGYTF | TGCGCCAGCAGCTTGAGCAGTACTAACTATGGCTACACCTTC
TRBJ1-1 | - | 14 | TRBV27 | TRBD1 | CASSVDRAQTEAFF | TGTGCCAGCAGTGTGGACAGGGCCCAGACTGAAGCTTTCTTT
TRBJ1-1 | - | 13 | TRBV25-1 | TRBD1 | CASSGQGASEAFF | TGTGCCAGCAGTGGGCAGGGGGCAAGTGAAGCTTTCTTT
TRBJ2-5 | - | 15 | TRBV18 | - | CASSPRRGDQETQYF | TGTGCCAGCTCACCTCGGAGGGGGGACCAAGAGACCCAGTACTTC
TRBJ2-1 | - | 15 | TRBV11-2 | TRBD2 | CASRNPGPRGVEQFF | TGTGCCAGCAGAAATCCGGGTCCCCGGGGGGTTGAGCAGTTCTTC
TRBJ2-1 | - | 14 | TRBV9 | TRBD2 | CASSLLAGGNEQFF | TGTGCCAGCAGCCTTCTAGCGGGAGGCAATGAGCAGTTCTTC
TRBJ1-1 | few | 13 | TRBV10-3 | - | CAISGIMNTEAFF | TGTGCCATCAGTGGAATCATGAACACTGAAGCTTTCTTT
TRBJ2-7 | - | 14 | TRBV29-1 | - | CSVVGTSSPYEQYF | TGCAGCGTTGTAGGGACATCATCTCCCTACGAGCAGTACTTC
TRBJ1-2 | - | 15 | TRBV27 | - | CASSLGGGPLYGYTF | TGTGCCAGCAGTTTAGGAGGGGGACCACTCTATGGCTACACCTTC
TRBJ1-4 | - | 14 | TRBV30 | - | CASLFTGLGGKLFF | TGTGCCTCCTTGTTTACGGGTCTAGGAGGAAAACTGTTTTTT